A selection of T cell receptor beta chains follows, all from one sample in a study of blood T cell repertoires in COVID-19. Assay: immunoSEQ multiplex PCR; the TCRdb copy retains only in-frame clones and omits some. The table lists 300,000 to 350,000 clones, around 80% of them singletons. Source material: peripheral blood. These receptors all come from a man aged 30-40 years with active or convalescent COVID-19. CDR3s leave out the opening cysteine and the closing phenylalanine or tryptophan. The D gene is left open where the match is weak.

TRBJ2-1 TRBV11-2 - ASSFREVGSNEQF
TRBJ1-2 TRBV19 - ASRNRRPNYGYT
TRBJ2-7 TRBV6-6 - ASSLDSYEQY
TRBJ1-3 TRBV2 - ASSEAGGESPFD
TRBJ1-1 TRBV4-2 TRBD1 ASSRTGGTEAF
TRBJ1-2 TRBV6-5 TRBD1 ASSPWTGASYGYT
TRBJ2-7 TRBV7-9 - ASSRQIGLLHYEQY
TRBJ1-5 TRBV19 - ASKRGPGRNQPQH
TRBJ2-3 TRBV19 - ASSIGFTDTQY
TRBJ2-2 TRBV7-2 TRBD1 ASDRANTGELF
TRBJ2-2 TRBV9 - ASSAKRQGRGGELF
TRBJ1-3 TRBV30 - AWIGQPSGNTIY
TRBJ2-7 TRBV9 - ASSVENRVYEQY
TRBJ1-2 TRBV18 - ASSPGQNYGYT
TRBJ2-3 TRBV5-1 TRBD2 ASSSAGGARRTDTQY
TRBJ2-1 TRBV30 - AWSRDFPNSNEQF
TRBJ1-4 TRBV6-2/TRBV6-3 TRBD1 ASSTSRDSRWKTNEKLF
TRBJ2-1 TRBV5-1 TRBD2 ASSRTSAVSSYNEQF
TRBJ2-7 TRBV19 TRBD1 ASSAGQGNYEQY
TRBJ1-2 TRBV12-3/TRBV12-4 - ASTTGGVSGYT
TRBJ2-1 TRBV10-3 - AISSLAQDRNYNEQF
TRBJ2-5 TRBV29-1 TRBD1 SVEPGQQETQY
TRBJ1-1 TRBV6-5 - ASSTRDPLNTEAF
TRBJ1-6 TRBV19 TRBD1 ASSTGQGSSPLH
TRBJ2-7 TRBV4-3 TRBD2 ASSRLAGVPSYEQY
TRBJ2-7 TRBV6-5 TRBD1 ASRPGQGTYEQY
TRBJ1-5 TRBV24-1 - ATSDSPQRGEGQPQH
TRBJ1-2 TRBV4-1 TRBD1 ASSQEQGAVKFDGYT
TRBJ2-1 TRBV19 TRBD2 ASSGIAGTPNEQF
TRBJ2-1 TRBV3-1/TRBV3-2 TRBD2 ASSHWLADYNEQF
TRBJ2-1 TRBV7-2 - ASSWENGINEQF
TRBJ2-3 TRBV9 TRBD2 ASSARLATSTDTQY
TRBJ1-6 TRBV12-3/TRBV12-4 - ASSLGLLPLH